Presented here are 29 T cell receptor beta chains from one specimen sequenced in a study of a mutant IDH1 vaccine in newly diagnosed glioma. Their cognate antigens are unknown. Time point specified: week 11, during vaccination. Topical imiquimod was applied with each vaccine dose, which held 300 ug of mutant IDH1 20-mer peptide. The protocol was immunoSEQ multiplex PCR, while the TCRdb copy is restricted to in-frame clones and leaves out a portion. The table lists 25,000 to 35,000 clones, around 90% of them singletons. This specimen was PBMCs, taken from a glioma patient whose treatment included an IDH1 peptide vaccine. All receptors derive from a man aged 18 to 29 with glioma.

This chain joins TRBV28 and TRBJ1-1; D unresolved. Per the germline V gene, CDR1 is MDHEN and CDR2 is SYDVKM. This CDR3 is 9 amino acids long. The CDR3 reads CAKDTEAFF. DNA of the CDR3: TGTGCAAAGGACACTGAAGCTTTCTTT.

The chain links TRBV29-1 to TRBJ2-1, with D possibly being TRBD2 (6 bases). With 4 bases removed from V and 2 bases from J, the gap between germline ends came to 9 bases. CDR3 length: 13 residues. Germline V gives CDR1 SQVTM, CDR2 ANQGSEA. CDR3 sequence: CSVGAGTYNEQFF. Written as DNA, the CDR3 is TGCAGCGTTGGGGCGGGAACCTACAATGAGCAGTTCTTC.

The gene calls are TRBV5-1 and TRBJ2-1; 12 positions match TRBD2. This CDR3 spans 16 amino acids. Trimming removed 1 base from V and 5 bases from J; junction bases left unmatched: 4. CDR1 is SGHRS and CDR2 is YFSETQ in the germline V gene. The CDR3 spells CASSLSLAGGNNEQFF. As DNA, the CDR3 is TGCGCCAGCAGCTTGAGCCTAGCGGGAGGGAACAATGAGCAGTTCTTC.

This clone was seen only once. The V call is TRBV28, the J call TRBJ2-7, with D perhaps TRBD1 or TRBD2 (5 bases each). The germline V and J ends were trimmed by 6 bases and 6 bases, with 21 bases remaining between them. CDR3 size: 15 residues. CDR1 and CDR2 from the germline V gene are MDHEN and SYDVKM. CDR3 region: CASSPQGSVPREQYF. DNA for the CDR3: TGTGCCAGCAGCCCCCAGGGTAGCGTACCCCGCGAGCAGTACTTC.

V gene TRBV30 combines with J gene TRBJ2-1; D uncertain. Looked up from germline, CDR1 is GTSNPN and CDR2 is SVGIG (reference sequence). CDR3 length: 15 amino acids. The germline V and J ends were trimmed by 0 bases and 10 bases, with 19 bases remaining between them. The CDR3 DNA is TGTGCCTGGAGTGTACCGGCCCTGCACCTTGGGGAGCAGTTCTTC. It encodes CAWSVPALHLGEQFF.

V and J are TRBV2 and TRBJ2-1, with no clear D. CDR3 length equals 11 residues. V shed 3 bases and J shed 7 bases, with 4 bases lying between them. CDR1 and CDR2 (germline): SNHLY, FYNNEI. The CDR3 reads CASSDFNEQFF. The CDR3, as DNA: TGTGCCAGCAGTGATTTTAATGAGCAGTTCTTC.

This chain links TRBV6-6 with TRBJ2-7; 10 positions match TRBD2. The length of the CDR3 is 15 residues. Trimming removed 5 bases from V and 0 bases from J; junction bases left unmatched: 4. Germline CDR1 is MNHNY and CDR2 is SVGAGI (reference sequence). CDR3 sequence: CASSNPSGSSYEQYF. The CDR3 DNA reads as TGTGCCAGCAGTAACCCTAGCGGGAGCTCCTACGAGCAGTACTTC.

The rearrangement joins TRBV7-9 to TRBJ2-3; D is unresolved. The length of the CDR3 is 15 residues. The germline gives CDR1 SEHNR, CDR2 FQNEAQ (reference sequence). Trimming took off 5 bases at V and 1 base at J, with 13 bases between the two ends. CDR3 sequence reads: CASSEQRFGTDTQYF. CDR3 coding DNA: TGTGCCAGCAGCGAACAGCGCTTTGGCACAGATACGCAGTATTTT.

The count of this clone is one. V and J are TRBV30 and TRBJ1-3, with D perhaps TRBD1 (5 bases). This CDR3 comprises 15 residues. CDR1 GTSNPN and CDR2 SVGIG come from the germline V gene (reference sequence). Trimming removed 7 bases at V and 0 bases at J, with 16 bases between. The CDR3 region is CASGGMGYSGNTIYF. The CDR3, as DNA: TGTGCCTCCGGGGGGATGGGGTACTCTGGAAACACCATATATTTT.

This clone showed up just a few times. Other DNA sequences within the sample encode an identical CDR3. The V call is TRBV18, the J call TRBJ1-1; D is unresolved. The length of the CDR3 is 13 residues. V lost 2 bases and J 1 base, leaving 5 bases between the germline ends. The germline gives CDR1 KGHSH, CDR2 LQKENI. CDR3 sequence: CASSPAGNTEAFF. The DNA for the CDR3 is TGTGCCAGCTCACCAGCGGGGAACACTGAAGCTTTCTTT.

The chain carries TRBV30 and TRBJ2-3; D unresolved. The V and J ends lost 5 bases and 2 bases respectively, with 8 bases between them. The CDR3 sequence is 12 residues long. Looked up from germline, CDR1 is GTSNPN and CDR2 is SVGIG (reference sequence). CDR3 sequence: CAWGPATDTQYF. The CDR3 DNA is TGTGCCTGGGGCCCGGCCACAGATACGCAGTATTTT.

This clone was picked up a small number of times. The V call is TRBV6-5, the J call TRBJ1-5; a weak D match, TRBD1 (5 bases). CDR1 is MNHEY and CDR2 is SVGAGI in the germline V gene. There are 14 residues in the CDR3. Trimming left V 6 bases short and J 5 bases short, with 14 bases between. CDR3: CASSRGSSYQPQHF. CDR3 bases: TGTGCCAGCAGCCGGGGGTCCAGCTATCAGCCCCAGCATTTT.

The chain has TRBV4-1 and TRBJ1-5; D uncertain. The CDR3 has 13 amino acids. Germline V lookup: CDR1 MGHRA, CDR2 YSYEKL. Trimming stripped 6 bases from V and 5 bases from J, with 11 bases between. The CDR3 protein is CASSRQLYQPQHF. The CDR3 DNA reads as TGCGCCAGCAGTCGGCAGTTGTATCAGCCCCAGCATTTT.

V gene TRBV4-3 combines with J gene TRBJ2-2; no firm D call. Trimming removed 0 bases from V and 5 bases from J, with 7 bases in between. CDR3 length equals 14 residues. Germline lookup yields CDR1 LGHNA and CDR2 YSLEER. The CDR3: CASSQEYGTGELFF. The CDR3 DNA follows: TGCGCCAGCAGCCAAGAATACGGAACCGGGGAGCTGTTTTTT.

V and J are TRBV4-1 and TRBJ2-2; D perhaps matches TRBD1 (5 bases). The germline V gene encodes CDR1 MGHRA and CDR2 YSYEKL. V lost 1 base and J 0 bases, leaving 18 bases between the germline ends. This CDR3 is built from 19 residues. The CDR3 coding sequence is TGCGCCAGCAGCCAAGGGGGCAGCGCCACTTACGCGAACACCGGGGAGCTGTTTTTT. Protein: CASSQGGSATYANTGELFF.

This chain connects TRBV19 to TRBJ2-7, with 10 bases aligning to TRBD1. The CDR3 has 13 residues. The germline V gene has CDR1 LNHDA and CDR2 SQIVND (reference sequence). With V trimmed by 4 bases and J by 7 bases, 4 bases remained unmatched. Here the CDR3 reads CASSTGTGAEQYF. The CDR3 DNA is TGTGCCAGTAGTACCGGGACAGGGGCTGAGCAGTACTTC.

The chain couples TRBV19 to TRBJ1-1; the D is unclear. There are 13 residues in the CDR3. Germline CDR1 reads LNHDA; CDR2 reads SQIVND (reference sequence). Trimming shortened V by 5 bases and J by 5 bases, and 12 bases separated the two germline ends. This CDR3 is CASSSPGNTEAFF. As DNA, the CDR3 is TGTGCCAGTAGTTCACCGGGGAATACTGAAGCTTTCTTT.

The V and J genes are TRBV30 and TRBJ1-2; D may be TRBD1 (5 bases). V lost 3 bases to trimming and J lost 0 bases, with 14 bases between them. Looked up from germline, CDR1 is GTSNPN and CDR2 is SVGIG (reference sequence). This CDR3 comprises 15 residues. This CDR3 reads CAWSLKQVSNYGYTF. The CDR3 nucleotides are TGTGCCTGGAGCTTAAAACAGGTTTCTAACTATGGCTACACCTTC.

V gene TRBV29-1 combines with J gene TRBJ2-7; a possible D gene is TRBD1 (5 bases). The CDR3 contains 13 residues. Looked up from germline, CDR1 is SQVTM and CDR2 is ANQGSEA. Trimming pared 7 bases from V and 1 base from J, leaving 14 bases between. This CDR3 is CSAMTESSYEQYF. As DNA, the CDR3 is TGCAGCGCGATGACAGAGTCTTCCTACGAGCAGTACTTC.

This chain joins TRBV18 and TRBJ1-2; no clear D. This CDR3 comprises 15 residues. The germline V gene has CDR1 KGHSH and CDR2 LQKENI. The germline V and J ends were trimmed by 2 bases and 1 base, with 11 bases remaining between them. The CDR3 loop is CASSPDGRFNYGYTF. CDR3 coding DNA: TGTGCCAGCTCACCAGACGGTCGGTTTAACTATGGCTACACCTTC. The full variable domain, rest sourced from reference TRBV18 and TRBJ1-2, is NAGVMQNPRHLVRRRGQEARLRCSPMKGHSHVYWYRQLPEEGLKFMVYLQKENIIDESGMPKERFSAEFPKEGPSILRIQQVVRGDSAAYFCASSPDGRFNYGYTFGSGTRLTVV.

The chain employs TRBV18 and TRBJ2-2; TRBD1 aligns across 7 bases. The V gene's germline CDR1 is KGHSH and CDR2 LQKENI. V trimming: 3 bases; J trimming: 0 bases; junction bases outside the gene matches: 1. The CDR3 covers 15 residues. CDR3 sequence reads: CASSPDRANTGELFF. The DNA of the CDR3 is TGTGCCAGCTCACCTGACAGGGCGAACACCGGGGAGCTGTTTTTT.

This clone occurred once. The chain joins TRBV27 to TRBJ2-3, with D tentatively TRBD2 (5 bases). Per the germline V gene, CDR1 is MNHEY and CDR2 is SMNVEV (reference sequence). Trimming stripped 5 bases from V and 4 bases from J, with 16 bases between. This CDR3 contains 15 residues. CDR3 bases: TGTGCCAGCAGTCCATGGGGAGCCGGGGCAGATACGCAGTATTTT. Translation: CASSPWGAGADTQYF.

This clone has just one count. This chain uses TRBV30 with TRBJ2-7, with D perhaps matching TRBD1 (6 bases). V was pared by 1 base and J by 12 bases, with 16 bases between. The V gene's germline CDR1 is GTSNPN and CDR2 SVGIG (reference sequence). The CDR3 loop spans 12 amino acids. This CDR3 is CAWSENQGNLYF. The CDR3 region has the DNA TGTGCCTGGAGTGAAAACCAGGGGAACCTGTACTTC.

The chain couples TRBV2 to TRBJ2-5; unclear D gene. CDR1 is SNHLY and CDR2 is FYNNEI in the germline V gene. The CDR3 runs to 12 residues. V was clipped by 11 bases and J by 1 base, with 11 bases between them. This chain's CDR3 is CACSGGQETQYF. CDR3 in DNA: TGTGCCTGTTCTGGCGGCCAAGAGACCCAGTACTTC.

The rearrangement joins TRBV30 to TRBJ1-4; the D gene is possibly TRBD1 (6 bases). Germline assignment: CDR1 GTSNPN and CDR2 SVGIG (reference sequence). Trimming removed 0 bases at V and 1 base at J, with 15 bases between. The CDR3 loop spans 17 amino acids. The CDR3 region is CAWSVGSRGGTNEKLFF. The CDR3 DNA reads TGTGCCTGGAGTGTAGGTAGCAGGGGTGGAACTAATGAAAAACTGTTTTTT.

The count of this clone is one. The V call is TRBV6-1, the J call TRBJ2-2, with D uncertain. Germline V gene data show CDR1 as MNHNS and CDR2 as SASEGT. The CDR3 length is 13 residues. Trimming stripped 6 bases from V and 4 bases from J, with 9 bases between. Written as DNA, the CDR3 is TGTGCCAGCAGCGGTCTGGGCACCGGGGAGCTGTTTTTT. Protein product: CASSGLGTGELFF.

The rearrangement uses TRBV4-3 and TRBJ1-3, with unresolved D. The CDR3 is made up of 16 amino acids. The germline CDR1 and CDR2 sequences are LGHNA and YSLEER. The V and J ends lost 0 bases and 2 bases respectively, with 11 bases between them. For the CDR3, the DNA is TGCGCCAGCAGCCAAGATGCTACAGCTACTGGAAACACCATATATTTT. Its translation is CASSQDATATGNTIYF.

About this clone: At one end the junction does not follow the germline gene, possibly because of a read error. The J gene is TRBJ1-1, the V gene TRBV6-5; possible D gene TRBD1, 5 bases. Germline CDR1 is MNHEY and CDR2 is SVGAGI. The CDR3 runs 13 residues. The CDR3 reads CASRSSGNAEAFF. CDR3 sequence (DNA): TGTGCCAGCAGGTCCTCAGGGAACGCTGAAGCTTTCTTT.

The gene calls are TRBV30 and TRBJ1-2; a possible D gene is TRBD1 (6 bases). The germline V gene has CDR1 GTSNPN and CDR2 SVGIG (reference sequence). The CDR3 has 11 amino acids. Trimming left V 5 bases short and J 8 bases short, with 12 bases between. The CDR3 DNA is TGTGCCTGGTGGTGGGGGCACGGCTACACCTTC. Amino acid sequence: CAWWWGHGYTF. The entire variable domain, with the rest obtained from reference TRBV30 and TRBJ1-2, is as follows: SQTIHQWPATLVQPVGSPLSLECTVEGTSNPNLYWYRQAAGRGLQLLFYSVGIGQISSEVPQNLSASRPQDRQFILSSKKLLLSDSGFYLCAWWWGHGYTFGSGTRLTVV.